The 32 T cell receptor beta chains below come from one sample, sequenced in a study of cytomegalovirus exposure and HLA in healthy donors. PCR amplification relied on 60 Vbeta primers (plus 13 Jbeta primers). The protocol was immunoSEQ multiplex PCR, while the TCRdb copy is restricted to in-frame clones and leaves out a portion. This table holds approximately 110,000 clones, about 85% found once. Sequencing used PBMCs. These receptor sequences come from a man aged 45 to 65 in good health and CMV-seronegative.

V is TRBV7-9 and J is TRBJ2-7; D is uncertain. Germline loops: CDR1 SEHNR, CDR2 FQNEAQ (reference sequence). The V end was cut by 5 bases, the J end by 0 bases, with 14 bases between. The CDR3 totals 15 residues. DNA for the CDR3: TGTGCCAGCAGCCCAAGCCTTGCGAGCTCCTACGAGCAGTACTTC. As protein: CASSPSLASSYEQYF.

The V and J genes are TRBV5-4 and TRBJ2-5; possibly TRBD2 for D (7 bases). The V end was cut by 10 bases, the J end by 4 bases, with 20 bases between. This CDR3 comprises 14 residues. Per germline, CDR1 SGHNT and CDR2 YYREEE (reference sequence). The CDR3 loop reads CAFISRGGGETQYF. The CDR3 DNA reads TGTGCCTTCATATCGAGGGGGGGCGGAGAGACCCAGTACTTC.

This clone has only one observation. The CDR3 nucleotides read TGTGCCAGCAGCTCCGGACAGGGATTAGGCGAAAAACTGTTTTTT. It is translated as CASSSGQGLGEKLFF. The chain recombines TRBV7-3 with TRBJ1-4; 8 positions match TRBD1. The CDR3 is 15 amino acids. Per the germline V gene, CDR1 is SGHTA and CDR2 is FQGTGA. After removal of 4 bases from V and 8 bases from J, the junction contained 9 bases not matched to a gene.

In its sample, this clone was seen once. The chain combines TRBV5-6 with TRBJ2-7, with D tentatively TRBD1 (5 bases). The CDR3 totals 14 residues. From germline, CDR1 is SGHDT and CDR2 YYEEEE. Trimming cost V 4 bases and J 0 bases, with 11 bases left between them. The CDR3: CASSQTGPSYEQYF. DNA for the CDR3: TGTGCCAGCAGCCAAACAGGTCCCTCCTACGAGCAGTACTTC.

This chain connects TRBV6-6 to TRBJ2-7; 8 positions match TRBD1. The CDR3 sequence is 15 residues long. CDR1 is MNHNY and CDR2 is SVGAGI in the germline V gene (reference sequence). J lost 5 bases, V lost 2 bases, and 8 bases had no gene match. DNA for the CDR3: TGTGCCAGCAGTTACGCCAGGGACAGGCAGGACGAGCAGTACTTC. Encoded protein: CASSYARDRQDEQYF.

This clone was seen a few times. This sequence joins TRBV4-1 and TRBJ1-5; no firm D call. The CDR3 has 15 residues. The germline V gene has CDR1 MGHRA and CDR2 YSYEKL. Trimming left V 4 bases short and J 0 bases short, with 10 bases between. CDR3 DNA: TGCGCCAGCAGCCCGGGCGGGTATAGCAATCAGCCCCAGCATTTT. Amino acids: CASSPGGYSNQPQHF.

V is TRBV6-1 and J is TRBJ2-7; a possible D gene is TRBD1 (5 bases). CDR1 is MNHNS and CDR2 is SASEGT in the germline V gene. The CDR3 loop spans 12 amino acids. Between the trimmed V and J ends, which lost 3 bases and 5 bases, there was a span of 8 bases. The CDR3 region is CASSDWGNEQYF. The CDR3 DNA reads TGTGCCAGCAGTGATTGGGGCAACGAGCAGTACTTC.

The chain joins TRBV2 to TRBJ2-3; maybe TRBD1 (6 bases). Germline lookup yields CDR1 SNHLY and CDR2 FYNNEI. The CDR3 runs to 14 residues. Trimming removed 4 bases at V and 2 bases at J, with 10 bases between. CDR3 in amino acids: CASSVDSHTDTQYF. CDR3 DNA sequence: TGTGCCAGCAGTGTGGACAGCCACACAGATACGCAGTATTTT. The variable domain in full, completed from reference TRBV2 and TRBJ2-3, reads EPEVTQTPSHQVTQMGQEVILRCVPISNHLYFYWYRQILGQKVEFLVSFYNNEISEKSEIFDDQFSVERPDGSNFTLKIRSTKLEDSAMYFCASSVDSHTDTQYFGPGTRLTVL.

DNA for the CDR3: TGTGCCAGCAGCTTATCGGGGGGCCTTCCATTTGAAGCTTTCTTT. Protein sequence: CASSLSGGLPFEAFF. The rearrangement uses TRBV11-2 and TRBJ1-1; tentatively, D is TRBD1 (6 bases). The CDR3 totals 15 residues. Germline loops: CDR1 SGHAT, CDR2 FQNNGV. Trimming pared 2 bases from V and 7 bases from J, leaving 17 bases between. The full variable domain, completed using reference TRBV11-2 and TRBJ1-1, is EAGVAQSPRYKIIEKRQSVAFWCNPISGHATLYWYQQILGQGPKLLIQFQNNGVVDDSQLPKDRFSAERLKGVDSTLKIQPAKLEDSAVYLCASSLSGGLPFEAFFGQGTRLTVV.

In its sample, this clone was seen once. The chain is built from TRBV11-1 and TRBJ2-1; 9 positions match TRBD2. CDR1 and CDR2 from the germline V gene are SGHAT and FQDESV (reference sequence). The CDR3 is made up of 14 amino acids. V was clipped by 4 bases and J by 6 bases; unmatched bases: 4. The CDR3 loop is CASSYSGGPNEQFF. The CDR3, as DNA: TGTGCCAGCAGCTATAGCGGGGGACCCAATGAGCAGTTCTTC. Filled out from reference TRBV11-1 and TRBJ2-1, the complete variable domain reads EAEVAQSPRYKITEKSQAVAFWCDPISGHATLYWYRQILGQGPELLVQFQDESVVDDSQLPKDRFSAERLKGVDSTLKIQPAELGDSAMYLCASSYSGGPNEQFFGPGTRLTVL.

This clone was seen only a few times. J is TRBJ1-6 and V is TRBV6-6; tentatively, D is TRBD1 (6 bases). Looked up from germline, CDR1 is MNHNY and CDR2 is SVGAGI (reference sequence). The V end was cut by 0 bases, the J end by 8 bases, with 8 bases between. This CDR3 contains 14 residues. CDR3 in amino acids: CASSYSAGDSPLHF. For the CDR3, the DNA is TGTGCCAGCAGTTACTCGGCAGGGGATTCACCCCTCCACTTT.

The gene calls are TRBV7-9 and TRBJ2-2; the D is unclear. V lost 3 bases and J 2 bases, leaving 4 bases between the germline ends. Germline V gene data show CDR1 as SEHNR and CDR2 as FQNEAQ (reference sequence). The CDR3 totals 13 residues. The CDR3 sequence: CASSFPNTGELFF. The DNA for the CDR3 is TGTGCCAGCAGCTTCCCAAACACCGGGGAGCTGTTTTTT.

This clone was counted only a few times. CDR3 protein: CASSYRNTEAFF. In DNA form, the CDR3 reads TGTGCCAGTAGTTACAGAAACACTGAAGCTTTCTTT. The V and J genes are TRBV19 and TRBJ1-1; no clear D. CDR3 length: 12 residues. CDR1 is LNHDA, CDR2 SQIVND, per germline (reference sequence). Trimming left V 5 bases short and J 2 bases short, with 6 bases between. Full variable domain (outside the CDR3, taken from reference TRBV19 and TRBJ1-1): DGGITQSPKYLFRKEGQNVTLSCEQNLNHDAMYWYRQDPGQGLRLIYYSQIVNDFQKGDIAEGYSVSREKKESFPLTVTSAQKNPTAFYLCASSYRNTEAFFGQGTRLTVV.

This chain joins TRBV5-4 and TRBJ1-1; D uncertain. Germline V CDR1 and CDR2: SGHNT, YYREEE (reference sequence). The CDR3 contains 12 residues. As DNA, the CDR3 is TGTGCATTGGCCAGGAATCTGGATGAAGCTTTCTTT. Translated: CALARNLDEAFF.

This clone was picked up a small number of times. The chain joins TRBV7-2 to TRBJ1-5; 8 positions match TRBD1. The germline V gene encodes CDR1 SGHTA and CDR2 FQGNSA. The V segment lost 5 bases and the J segment 1 base; nucleotides outside the gene matches: 7. The CDR3 runs 16 residues. The CDR3 loop is CASSLYRGSSNQPQHF. The CDR3 DNA reads TGTGCCAGCAGCCTATACAGGGGGAGCAGCAATCAGCCCCAGCATTTT.

V gene TRBV5-4 combines with J gene TRBJ2-5; D perhaps matches TRBD2 (7 bases). Looked up from germline, CDR1 is SGHNT and CDR2 is YYREEE (reference sequence). The CDR3 loop spans 15 amino acids. V gave up 5 bases and J gave up 2 bases, with 16 bases separating them. This CDR3 reads CASRGGGVGQETQYF. CDR3 nucleotides: TGTGCCAGCAGGGGAGGGGGAGTAGGGCAAGAGACCCAGTACTTC.

The rearrangement joins TRBV11-2 to TRBJ2-5; perhaps TRBD2 as D (6 bases). Trimming removed 3 bases from V and 0 bases from J, with 11 bases in between. The length of the CDR3 is 15 residues. Germline assignment: CDR1 SGHAT and CDR2 FQNNGV. CDR3 sequence reads: CASSFGGEYQETQYF. CDR3 nucleotide sequence: TGTGCCAGCAGCTTCGGCGGGGAGTACCAAGAGACCCAGTACTTC.

The V gene is TRBV7-2, the J gene TRBJ2-1; perhaps TRBD2 as D (6 bases). The CDR3 consists of 15 residues. Germline CDR1 reads SGHTA; CDR2 reads FQGNSA. V was trimmed by 2 bases and J by 10 bases, leaving 18 bases between them. DNA for the CDR3: TGTGCCAGCAGCTTAATCAGGAGGGTGGATCAGGAGCAGTTCTTC. The encoded protein is CASSLIRRVDQEQFF.

V usage is TRBV29-1 and J usage is TRBJ1-3; D unclear. Looked up from germline, CDR1 is SQVTM and CDR2 is ANQGSEA. V was pared by 2 bases and J by 4 bases, with 3 bases between. The CDR3 is 11 residues long. The CDR3 reads CSVEIGNTIYF. The CDR3 region has the DNA TGCAGCGTTGAAATAGGAAACACCATATATTTT.

The J gene is TRBJ2-3, the V gene TRBV27; the match to TRBD1 covers 10 bases. This CDR3 is built from 15 residues. The germline CDR1 and CDR2 sequences are MNHEY and SMNVEV (reference sequence). Unmatched junction bases numbered 10, after V lost 6 bases and J lost 7 bases. CDR3 coding DNA: TGTGCCAGCAGCTTGGCGGGACAGGGGTGGAATACGCAGTATTTT. Encoded protein: CASSLAGQGWNTQYF.

This chain's CDR3 is CASSLAWLSGNTIYF. CDR3 coding DNA: TGTGCCAGCAGCTTGGCCTGGCTCTCTGGAAACACCATATATTTT. This chain links TRBV5-5 with TRBJ1-3; D is unclear. Germline loops: CDR1 SGHKS, CDR2 YYEKEE (reference sequence). The CDR3 spans 15 residues. V was cut by 0 bases and J by 0 bases, with 7 bases left in between. The full variable domain, with the rest looked up from reference TRBV5-5 and TRBJ1-3, is DAGVTQSPTHLIKTRGQQVTLRCSPISGHKSVSWYQQVLGQGPQFIFQYYEKEERGRGNFPDRFSARQFPNYSSELNVNALLLGDSALYLCASSLAWLSGNTIYFGEGSWLTVV.

This clone was seen a few times. The V gene is TRBV19, the J gene TRBJ2-7, with 9 bases fitting TRBD1. The CDR3 loop spans 15 amino acids. Germline values: CDR1 LNHDA, CDR2 SQIVND (reference sequence). The junction had 4 bases not matched to a gene; V was cut back by 4 bases and J by 0 bases. CDR3 in amino acids: CASSRGQGTSYEQYF. In DNA form, the CDR3 reads TGTGCCAGTAGTAGGGGACAGGGAACCTCCTACGAGCAGTACTTC. The variable domain in full, with the rest retrieved from reference TRBV19 and TRBJ2-7, is DGGITQSPKYLFRKEGQNVTLSCEQNLNHDAMYWYRQDPGQGLRLIYYSQIVNDFQKGDIAEGYSVSREKKESFPLTVTSAQKNPTAFYLCASSRGQGTSYEQYFGPGTRLTVT.

To note about this clone: One end of the junction does not line up with germline, which may come from a read error. CDR3 sequence: CSSSTDRERGTEAFF. For the CDR3, the DNA is TGCTCCAGCAGCACCGACAGGGAACGGGGCACTGAAGCTTTCTTT. J is TRBJ1-1 and V is TRBV5-1; TRBD1 matches at 7 bases. Germline V gives CDR1 SGHRS, CDR2 YFSETQ. The CDR3 loop spans 15 amino acids.

The chain employs TRBV6-1 and TRBJ2-7, with a weak D call TRBD2 (5 bases). The germline V gene encodes CDR1 MNHNS and CDR2 SASEGT. The CDR3 length is 13 residues. V was clipped by 0 bases and J by 5 bases, with 8 bases between them. The CDR3 spells CASSEAPGNEQYF. CDR3 bases: TGTGCCAGCAGTGAAGCTCCCGGGAACGAGCAGTACTTC.

V gene TRBV28 combines with J gene TRBJ2-4; D is unclear. The CDR3 is made up of 16 amino acids. V was trimmed by 6 bases and J by 0 bases, leaving 15 bases between them. CDR1 is MDHEN, CDR2 SYDVKM, per germline. CDR3 sequence (DNA): TGTGCCAGCAGCTCCCAGCGCCCGACAGCCAAAAACATTCAGTACTTC. This sequence encodes CASSSQRPTAKNIQYF.

The V gene is TRBV4-1, the J gene TRBJ2-5; 8 nucleotides align to TRBD2. Germline CDR1 MGHRA, CDR2 YSYEKL. V gave up 3 bases and J gave up 2 bases; unmatched junction bases: 8. The CDR3 covers 16 residues. CDR3 amino acids: CASSHNSGAGQETQYF. For the CDR3, the DNA is TGCGCCAGCAGCCACAATAGCGGGGCTGGTCAAGAGACCCAGTACTTC.

The rearrangement joins TRBV7-6 to TRBJ2-7; the D gene is possibly TRBD2 (6 bases). Per germline, CDR1 SGHVS and CDR2 FNYEAQ. The length of the CDR3 is 16 residues. V lost 5 bases to trimming and J lost 0 bases, with 17 bases between them. DNA of the CDR3: TGTGCCAGCAGCATGACGGGACTCAGGAGCTCCTACGAGCAGTACTTC. This codes for CASSMTGLRSSYEQYF.

V is TRBV27 and J is TRBJ2-7, with D hard to call. In germline, CDR1 is MNHEY, CDR2 SMNVEV (reference sequence). Trimming stripped 7 bases from V and 0 bases from J, with 13 bases between. The CDR3 sequence is 14 residues long. This CDR3 is CASTDSPSSYEQYF. CDR3 coding DNA: TGTGCCAGCACCGACTCCCCTAGCTCCTACGAGCAGTACTTC.

This chain joins TRBV19 and TRBJ2-1; possible D gene TRBD1, 6 bases. Trimming removed 5 bases at V and 8 bases at J, with 13 bases between. Germline assignment: CDR1 LNHDA and CDR2 SQIVND (reference sequence). The CDR3 has 13 residues. The CDR3 spells CASSGGQGYEQFF. The CDR3 region has the DNA TGTGCCAGTAGTGGGGGACAAGGGTATGAGCAGTTCTTC.

The chain has TRBV4-1 and TRBJ2-5, with D tentatively TRBD2 (5 bases). The CDR3 runs 15 residues. Germline assignment: CDR1 MGHRA and CDR2 YSYEKL. V lost 3 bases and J 5 bases, leaving 16 bases between the germline ends. CDR3 bases: TGCGCCAGCAGCCACTCTGGCGGTCCGGGGGAGACCCAGTACTTC. Translating it yields CASSHSGGPGETQYF.

This chain uses TRBV7-2 with TRBJ2-3; 10 nucleotides match TRBD2. The junction had 0 bases not matched to a gene; V was cut back by 1 base and J by 5 bases. Germline CDR1 SGHTA, CDR2 FQGNSA. CDR3 length: 14 residues. The CDR3 DNA follows: TGTGCCAGCAGCTTAGGACTAGCGGGAGATACGCAGTATTTT. Translating it yields CASSLGLAGDTQYF.

The CDR3 loop is CASSGPGYNEQFF. For the CDR3, the DNA is TGTGCCAGCAGCGGACCAGGATACAATGAGCAGTTCTTC. This chain joins TRBV9 and TRBJ2-1; the D is unclear. This CDR3 has 13 amino acids. V was pared by 3 bases and J by 4 bases, with 8 bases between. From germline, CDR1 is SGDLS and CDR2 YYNGEE. Variable domain in full (rest from reference TRBV9 and TRBJ2-1): DSGVTQTPKHLITATGQRVTLRCSPRSGDLSVYWYQQSLDQGLQFLIQYYNGEERAKGNILERFSAQQFPDLHSELNLSSLELGDSALYFCASSGPGYNEQFFGPGTRLTVL.